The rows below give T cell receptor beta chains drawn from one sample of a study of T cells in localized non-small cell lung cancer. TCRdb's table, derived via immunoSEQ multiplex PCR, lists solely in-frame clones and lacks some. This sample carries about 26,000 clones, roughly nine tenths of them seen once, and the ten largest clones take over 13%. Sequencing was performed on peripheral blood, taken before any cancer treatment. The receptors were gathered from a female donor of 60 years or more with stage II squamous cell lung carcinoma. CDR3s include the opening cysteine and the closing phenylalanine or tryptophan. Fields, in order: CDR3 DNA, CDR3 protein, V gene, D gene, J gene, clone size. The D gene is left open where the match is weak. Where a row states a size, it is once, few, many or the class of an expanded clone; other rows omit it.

cdr3_nt: TGCGCCAGCAGCCAAGATATCCGGGAGGCAGCCAAAAACATTCAGTACTTC; cdr3_aa: CASSQDIREAAKNIQYF; v_call: TRBV4-1; d_call: TRBD2; j_call: TRBJ2-4; clone_size: NA
cdr3_nt: TGTGCCAGCAGCTTAGGAGCGGGGCCCCCTCGGAATGAGCAGTTCTTC; cdr3_aa: CASSLGAGPPRNEQFF; v_call: TRBV11-2; d_call: TRBD2; j_call: TRBJ2-1; clone_size: NA
cdr3_nt: TGCGCCAGCAGGCAACAGGGGGCTACGTTCGAGCAGTACTTC; cdr3_aa: CASRQQGATFEQYF; v_call: TRBV5-1; d_call: TRBD1; j_call: TRBJ2-7; clone_size: once
cdr3_nt: TGTGCCAGCAGGGCGGGGGCGCAGAACACCGGGGAGCTGTTTTTT; cdr3_aa: CASRAGAQNTGELFF; v_call: TRBV7-2; d_call: NA; j_call: TRBJ2-2; clone_size: NA
cdr3_nt: TGTGCCAGCAGCTTCGGGGACAGGGACACCGGGGAGCTGTTTTTT; cdr3_aa: CASSFGDRDTGELFF; v_call: TRBV7-9; d_call: TRBD1; j_call: TRBJ2-2; clone_size: once
cdr3_nt: TGTGCCAGCAGCTTAGACTGGGCCTCCTACGAGCAGTACTTC; cdr3_aa: CASSLDWASYEQYF; v_call: TRBV7-2; d_call: NA; j_call: TRBJ2-7; clone_size: NA
cdr3_nt: TGCGCCAGCAGGAGTCCCGGGACAGCGAATTCACCCCTCCACTTT; cdr3_aa: CASRSPGTANSPLHF; v_call: TRBV5-1; d_call: TRBD1; j_call: TRBJ1-6; clone_size: NA
cdr3_nt: TGTGCCAGCAGCTTAGGAGCAGGAACCGAGGAGACCCAGTACTTC; cdr3_aa: CASSLGAGTEETQYF; v_call: TRBV7-7; d_call: NA; j_call: TRBJ2-5; clone_size: NA
cdr3_nt: TGTGCCTCTCCTCGGGGTGAGATGAACACTGAAGCTTTCTTT; cdr3_aa: CASPRGEMNTEAFF; v_call: TRBV11-2; d_call: NA; j_call: TRBJ1-1; clone_size: NA
cdr3_nt: TGCGCCAGCAGTAGGGGGGATTCGGAGAATGAGCAGTTCTTC; cdr3_aa: CASSRGDSENEQFF; v_call: TRBV5-1; d_call: NA; j_call: TRBJ2-1; clone_size: NA
cdr3_nt: TGTGCCAGCAGCCGTGGGAGTTTTCAAGAGACCCAGTACTTC; cdr3_aa: CASSRGSFQETQYF; v_call: TRBV14; d_call: NA; j_call: TRBJ2-5; clone_size: NA
cdr3_nt: TGTGCCAGCAGCAACGGTTGGGGGCGTAGCTATGGCTACACCTTC; cdr3_aa: CASSNGWGRSYGYTF; v_call: TRBV5-6; d_call: NA; j_call: TRBJ1-2; clone_size: once